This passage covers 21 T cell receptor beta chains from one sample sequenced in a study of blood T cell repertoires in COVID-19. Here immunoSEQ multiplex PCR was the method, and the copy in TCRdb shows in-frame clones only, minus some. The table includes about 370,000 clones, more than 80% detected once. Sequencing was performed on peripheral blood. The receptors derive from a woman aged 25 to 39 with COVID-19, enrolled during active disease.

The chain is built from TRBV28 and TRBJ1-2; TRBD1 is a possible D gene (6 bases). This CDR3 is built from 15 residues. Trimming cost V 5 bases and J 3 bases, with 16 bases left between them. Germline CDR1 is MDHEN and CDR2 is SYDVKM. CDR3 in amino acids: CASSPLGGRHYGYTF. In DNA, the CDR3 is TGTGCCAGCAGTCCGCTTGGGGGCCGGCACTATGGCTACACCTTC.

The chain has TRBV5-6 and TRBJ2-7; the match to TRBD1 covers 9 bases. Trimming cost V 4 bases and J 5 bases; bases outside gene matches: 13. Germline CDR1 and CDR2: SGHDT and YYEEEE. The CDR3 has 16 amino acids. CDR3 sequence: CASSTDRQGEGNEQYF. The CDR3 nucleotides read TGTGCCAGCAGCACCGATCGACAGGGGGAAGGCAACGAGCAGTACTTC. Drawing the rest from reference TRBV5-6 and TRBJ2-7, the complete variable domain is DAGVTQSPTHLIKTRGQQVTLRCSPKSGHDTVSWYQQALGQGPQFIFQYYEEEERQRGNFPDRFSGHQFPNYSSELNVNALLLGDSALYLCASSTDRQGEGNEQYFGPGTRLTVT.

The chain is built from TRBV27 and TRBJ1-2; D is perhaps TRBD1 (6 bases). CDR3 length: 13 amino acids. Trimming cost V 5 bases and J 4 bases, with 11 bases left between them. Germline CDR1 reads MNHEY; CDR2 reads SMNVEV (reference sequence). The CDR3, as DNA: TGTGCCAGCAGTGCCACAGGGACCTATGGCTACACCTTC. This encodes CASSATGTYGYTF.

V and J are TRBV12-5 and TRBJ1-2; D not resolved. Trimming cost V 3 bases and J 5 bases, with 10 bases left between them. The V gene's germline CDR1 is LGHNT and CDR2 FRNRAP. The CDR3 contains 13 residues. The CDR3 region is CASGFPGSYGYTF. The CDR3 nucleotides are TGTGCTAGTGGTTTCCCGGGATCTTATGGCTACACCTTC.

The CDR3 DNA reads as TGTGCCAGCAGTTTTGTCGGGGAAGTCACTGAAGCTTTCTTT. This translates into CASSFVGEVTEAFF. The J gene is TRBJ1-1, the V gene TRBV28; D gene unclear. From germline, CDR1 is MDHEN and CDR2 SYDVKM. V shed 3 bases and J shed 4 bases, with 12 bases lying between them. This CDR3 has 14 amino acids.

The CDR3 nucleotides are TGTGCCACCAGCAGAGATCGAATCCCCCTACTAAATCAGCCCCAGCATTTT. This encodes CATSRDRIPLLNQPQHF. The genes are TRBV15 and TRBJ1-5; unclear D gene. Looked up from germline, CDR1 is LNHNV and CDR2 is YYDKDF (reference sequence). V was pared by 0 bases and J by 4 bases, with 16 bases between. The CDR3 consists of 17 residues.

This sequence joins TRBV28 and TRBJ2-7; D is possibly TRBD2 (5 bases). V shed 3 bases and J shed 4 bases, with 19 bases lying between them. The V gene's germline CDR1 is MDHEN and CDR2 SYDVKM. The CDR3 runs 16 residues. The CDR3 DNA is TGTGCCAGCAGTTTCGGGCGGGCGGTAAACGGGTACGAGCAGTACTTC. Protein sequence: CASSFGRAVNGYEQYF.

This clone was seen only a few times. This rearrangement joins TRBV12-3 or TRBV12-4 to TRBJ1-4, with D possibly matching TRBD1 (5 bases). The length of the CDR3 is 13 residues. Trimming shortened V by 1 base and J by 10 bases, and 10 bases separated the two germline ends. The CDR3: CASSLEVGGKLFF. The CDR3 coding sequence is TGTGCCAGCAGTTTAGAGGTGGGGGGAAAACTGTTTTTT.

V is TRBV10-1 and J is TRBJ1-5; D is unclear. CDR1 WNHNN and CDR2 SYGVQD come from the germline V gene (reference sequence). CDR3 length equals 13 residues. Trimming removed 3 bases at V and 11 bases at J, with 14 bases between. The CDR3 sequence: CASSEKPRGSQHF. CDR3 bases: TGCGCCAGCAGTGAAAAACCAAGAGGGTCCCAGCATTTT.

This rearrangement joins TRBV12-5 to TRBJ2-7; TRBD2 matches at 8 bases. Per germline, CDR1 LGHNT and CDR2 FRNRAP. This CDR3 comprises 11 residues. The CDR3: CAGSGDYEQYV. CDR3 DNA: TGTGCGGGTAGCGGGGACTACGAGCAGTACGTC.

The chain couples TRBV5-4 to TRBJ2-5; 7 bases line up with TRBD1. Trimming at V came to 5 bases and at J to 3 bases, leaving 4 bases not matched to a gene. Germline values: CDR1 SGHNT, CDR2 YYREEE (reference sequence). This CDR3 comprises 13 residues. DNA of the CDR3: TGTGCCAGCAGGTTCCAGGGGGAAGAGACCCAGTACTTC. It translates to CASRFQGEETQYF.

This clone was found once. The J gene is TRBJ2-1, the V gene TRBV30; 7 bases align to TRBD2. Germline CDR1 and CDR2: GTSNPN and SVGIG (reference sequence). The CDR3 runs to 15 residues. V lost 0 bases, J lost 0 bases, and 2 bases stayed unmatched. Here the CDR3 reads CAWSVGGSSYNEQFF. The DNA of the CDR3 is TGTGCCTGGAGTGTTGGCGGGAGCTCCTACAATGAGCAGTTCTTC.

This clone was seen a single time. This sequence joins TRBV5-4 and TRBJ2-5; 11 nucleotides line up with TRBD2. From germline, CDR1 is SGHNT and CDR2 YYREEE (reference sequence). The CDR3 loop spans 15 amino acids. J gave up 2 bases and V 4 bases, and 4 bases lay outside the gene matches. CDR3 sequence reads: CASSQRLAGQETQYF. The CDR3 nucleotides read TGTGCCAGCAGCCAAAGACTAGCGGGGCAAGAGACCCAGTACTTC.

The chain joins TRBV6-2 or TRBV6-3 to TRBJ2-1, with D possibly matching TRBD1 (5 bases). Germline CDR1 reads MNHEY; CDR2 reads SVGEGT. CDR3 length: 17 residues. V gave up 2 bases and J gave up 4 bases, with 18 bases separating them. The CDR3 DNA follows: TGTGCCAGCAGTTACCGCGCCGCCAGGGCAGGATACAATGAGCAGTTCTTC. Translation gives CASSYRAARAGYNEQFF.

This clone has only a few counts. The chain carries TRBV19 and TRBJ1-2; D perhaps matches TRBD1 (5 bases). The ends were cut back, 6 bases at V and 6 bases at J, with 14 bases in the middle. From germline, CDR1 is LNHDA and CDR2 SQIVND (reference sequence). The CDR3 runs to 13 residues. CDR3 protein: CASSVGGWDGYTF. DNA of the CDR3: TGTGCCAGTAGCGTCGGGGGTTGGGATGGCTACACCTTC.

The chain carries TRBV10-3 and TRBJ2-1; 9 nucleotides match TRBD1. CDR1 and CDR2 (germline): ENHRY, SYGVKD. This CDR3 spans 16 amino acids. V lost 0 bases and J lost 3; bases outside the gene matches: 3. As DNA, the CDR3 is TGTGCCATCAGTGAGTCATTGGACAGGGGCTACAATGAGCAGTTCTTC. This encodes CAISESLDRGYNEQFF.

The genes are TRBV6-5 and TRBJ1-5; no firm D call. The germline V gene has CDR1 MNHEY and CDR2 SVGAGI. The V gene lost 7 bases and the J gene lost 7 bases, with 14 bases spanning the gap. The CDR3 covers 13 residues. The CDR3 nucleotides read TGTGCCAGCAAGTCCTATCCGGGACAGCCCCAGCATTTT. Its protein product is CASKSYPGQPQHF.

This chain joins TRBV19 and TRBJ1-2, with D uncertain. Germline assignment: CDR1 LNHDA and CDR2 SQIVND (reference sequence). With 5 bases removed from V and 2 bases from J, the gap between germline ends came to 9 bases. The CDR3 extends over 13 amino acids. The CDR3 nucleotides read TGTGCCAGTAGTCCCCCATCCAACTATGGCTACACCTTC. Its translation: CASSPPSNYGYTF.

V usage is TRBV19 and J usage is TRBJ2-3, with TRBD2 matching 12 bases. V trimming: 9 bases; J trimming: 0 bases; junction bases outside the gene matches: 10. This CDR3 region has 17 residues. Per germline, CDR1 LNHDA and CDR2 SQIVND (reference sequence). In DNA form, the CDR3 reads TGTGCCAGCAGTCCGGGACTAGCGGGTCCTAGCACAGATACGCAGTATTTT. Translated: CASSPGLAGPSTDTQYF.

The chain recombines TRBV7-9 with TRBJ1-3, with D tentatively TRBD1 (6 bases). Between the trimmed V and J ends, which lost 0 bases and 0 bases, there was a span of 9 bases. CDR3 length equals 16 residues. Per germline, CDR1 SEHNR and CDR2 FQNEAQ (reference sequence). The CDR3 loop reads CASSLAGTTSGNTIYF. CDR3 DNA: TGTGCCAGCAGCTTAGCAGGGACAACCTCTGGAAACACCATATATTTT.

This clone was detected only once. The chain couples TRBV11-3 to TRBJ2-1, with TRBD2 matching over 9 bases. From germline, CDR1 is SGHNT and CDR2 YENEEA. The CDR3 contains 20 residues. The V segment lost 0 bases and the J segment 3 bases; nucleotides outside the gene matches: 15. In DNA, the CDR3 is TGTGCCAGCAGCTTAGAACGAGCCTGGGTAGAGCGGGAGGTCTACAATGAGCAGTTCTTC. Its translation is CASSLERAWVEREVYNEQFF.